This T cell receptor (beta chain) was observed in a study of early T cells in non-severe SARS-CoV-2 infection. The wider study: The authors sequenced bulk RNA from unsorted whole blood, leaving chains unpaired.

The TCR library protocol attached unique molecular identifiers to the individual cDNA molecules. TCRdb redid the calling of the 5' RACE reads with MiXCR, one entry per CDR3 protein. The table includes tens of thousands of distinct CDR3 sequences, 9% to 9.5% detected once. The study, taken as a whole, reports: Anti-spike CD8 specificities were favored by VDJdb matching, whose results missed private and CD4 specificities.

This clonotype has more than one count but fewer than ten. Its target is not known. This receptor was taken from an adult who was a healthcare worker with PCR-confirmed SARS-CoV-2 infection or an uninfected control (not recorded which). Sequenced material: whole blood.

CDR3 in amino acids: CASSQGGVNTEAFF. DNA of the CDR3: TGTGCCAGCAGCCAAGGGGGGGTGAACACTGAAGCTTTCTTT. The chain joins TRBV3-1 to TRBJ1-1, with D tentatively TRBD1 (5 bases). There are 14 residues in the CDR3. The V end lost 1 base, the J end lost 0 bases, and 6 bases lay between the germline ends. CDR1 is LGHDT and CDR2 is YNNKEL in the germline V gene (reference sequence).